The T cell receptor (beta chain) under discussion was sequenced for a study of cytomegalovirus exposure and HLA in healthy donors. Nominally healthy donors were sampled, though unrecorded immune exposures were likely. This PCR relied on a set of 60 Vbeta primers and 13 Jbeta primers. Sequenced by immunoSEQ multiplex PCR; TCRdb stores in-frame clones only, minus some. The table includes 100,000 to 150,000 clones, around three quarters detected once. The CDR3 contains 20 residues. Germline V gene sequence: CDR1 WNHNN, CDR2 SYGVQD (reference sequence). With 2 bases clipped from V and 1 base from J, the junction kept 12 bases outside the gene matches.

The chain recombines TRBV10-1 with TRBJ2-4, with 12 bases fitting TRBD2. The sequenced sample consisted of PBMCs. This TCR was sampled from a man between 50 and 59 years old in good health and CMV-seropositive. The CDR3 is CASSEAGASGGAEAKNIQYF. The CDR3 bases are TGCGCCAGCAGTGAGGCGGGGGCTAGCGGGGGGGCCGAGGCCAAAAACATTCAGTACTTC.